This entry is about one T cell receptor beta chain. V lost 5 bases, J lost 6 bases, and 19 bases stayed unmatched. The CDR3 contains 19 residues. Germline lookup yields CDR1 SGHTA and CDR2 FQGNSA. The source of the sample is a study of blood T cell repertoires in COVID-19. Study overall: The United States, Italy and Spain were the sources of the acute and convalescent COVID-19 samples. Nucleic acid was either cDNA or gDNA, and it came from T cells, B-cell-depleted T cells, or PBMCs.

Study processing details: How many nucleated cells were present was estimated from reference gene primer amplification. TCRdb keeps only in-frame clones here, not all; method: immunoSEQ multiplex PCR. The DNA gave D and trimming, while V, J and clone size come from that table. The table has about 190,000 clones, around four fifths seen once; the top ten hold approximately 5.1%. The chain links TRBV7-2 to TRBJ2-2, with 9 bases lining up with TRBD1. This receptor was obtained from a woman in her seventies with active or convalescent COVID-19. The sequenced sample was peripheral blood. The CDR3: CASSTRDRVILGLAGELFF. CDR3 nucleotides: TGTGCCAGCAGCACCCGGGACAGGGTCATTTTGGGTTTAGCCGGGGAGCTGTTTTTT.